This T cell receptor beta chain was captured by sequencing in a study of blood T cell repertoires in COVID-19. V lost 1 base and J lost 5, with 14 bases in between. The CDR3 consists of 16 residues. Germline lookup yields CDR1 LNHDA and CDR2 SQIVND (reference sequence). Measured with immunoSEQ multiplex PCR; TCRdb has only the in-frame clones, and not every one. Here the sample spans about 320,000 clones, roughly 87% being singletons. This rearrangement joins TRBV19 to TRBJ2-2; D is perhaps TRBD2 (6 bases). Sequenced input: PBMCs or T cells enriched from blood (not recorded which). The receptor was derived from a woman aged 18-29 years who had recovered from COVID-19. For the CDR3, the DNA is TGTGCCAGTAGTATAGGCGGGAACCTGGGTACCGGGGAGCTGTTTTTT. Translating it yields CASSIGGNLGTGELFF.